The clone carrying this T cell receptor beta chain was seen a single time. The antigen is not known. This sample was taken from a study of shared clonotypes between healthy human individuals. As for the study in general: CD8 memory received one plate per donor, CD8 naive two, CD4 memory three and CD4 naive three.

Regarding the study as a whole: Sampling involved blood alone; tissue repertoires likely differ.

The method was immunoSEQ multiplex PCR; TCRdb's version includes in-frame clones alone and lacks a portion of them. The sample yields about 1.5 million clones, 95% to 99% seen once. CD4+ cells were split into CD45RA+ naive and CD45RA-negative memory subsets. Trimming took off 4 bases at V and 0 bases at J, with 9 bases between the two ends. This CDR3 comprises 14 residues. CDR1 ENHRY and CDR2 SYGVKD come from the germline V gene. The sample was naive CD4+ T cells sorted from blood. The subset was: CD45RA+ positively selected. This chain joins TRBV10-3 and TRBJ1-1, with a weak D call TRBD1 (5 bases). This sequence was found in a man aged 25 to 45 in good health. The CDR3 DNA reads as TGTGCCATCAGTGGCAGGGCAATGAACACTGAAGCTTTCTTT. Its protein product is CAISGRAMNTEAFF.